The 32 T cell receptor beta chains reported below all come from one sample, sequenced in a study of preoperative IRX-2 immunotherapy in early breast cancer. TCRdb's copy holds only in-frame clones and misses some; the assay was immunoSEQ multiplex PCR. Of approximately 12,000 clones detected, approximately 91% appear once; the ten largest clones hold about 27%. Treatment in this sample: preoperative locoregional IRX-2 cytokine immunotherapy. This material was obtained from a patient treated with IRX-2 immunotherapy. The source of these receptors is a human donor with breast cancer.

Notes on this clone: The same CDR3 arises from other DNA sequences in this sample as well. V and J are TRBV6-5 and TRBJ1-5; maybe TRBD1 (5 bases). Germline CDR1 MNHEY, CDR2 SVGAGI. With 8 bases removed from V and 0 bases from J, the gap between germline ends came to 14 bases. The CDR3 spans 15 residues. For the CDR3, the DNA is TGTGCCAGCGGATTGACGGGGACTAGCAATCAGCCCCAGCATTTT. This translates into CASGLTGTSNQPQHF.

Only a few counts were recorded for this clone. This chain joins TRBV6-4 and TRBJ2-2; D might be TRBD1 or TRBD2, each matching 5 bases. This CDR3 spans 16 amino acids. The V gene lost 6 bases and the J gene lost 2 bases, with 16 bases spanning the gap. Germline CDR1 is MRHNA and CDR2 is SNTAGT. CDR3 region: CASSDLPGSNTGELFF. The CDR3 bases are TGTGCCAGCAGCGACCTTCCAGGGAGTAACACCGGGGAGCTGTTTTTT.

This sequence joins TRBV6-9 and TRBJ2-7; 11 bases are shared with TRBD1. V was clipped by 4 bases and J by 2 bases; unmatched bases: 7. There are 16 residues in the CDR3. Germline V gene lookup returns CDR1 MNHGY and CDR2 SVAAGI. DNA of the CDR3: TGTGCCAGCAGTTCCAGGGGGACAGGGGGGACCTACGAGCAGTACGTC. Translation: CASSSRGTGGTYEQYV.

V gene TRBV7-9 combines with J gene TRBJ1-5; the D is unclear. The CDR3 consists of 12 residues. The germline gives CDR1 SEHNR, CDR2 FQNEAQ (reference sequence). The ends were cut back, 5 bases at V and 9 bases at J, with 11 bases in the middle. The CDR3 nucleotides read TGTGCCAGCAGCACGGGTGACGCGCCCCAGCATTTT. It yields the protein CASSTGDAPQHF.

V gene TRBV5-4 combines with J gene TRBJ1-6, with 7 nucleotides matching TRBD1. The CDR3 spans 16 residues. CDR1 is SGHNT and CDR2 is YYREEE in the germline V gene (reference sequence). V was pared by 0 bases and J by 4 bases, with 4 bases of the junction left unmatched. In DNA form, the CDR3 reads TGTGCCAGCAGCTTGGGACAGGGTTCATATAATTCACCCCTCCACTTT. Translation gives CASSLGQGSYNSPLHF.

This chain joins TRBV16 and TRBJ2-6, with 10 bases lining up with TRBD1. Losses at the gene ends were 5 bases for V and 0 bases for J; bases not matched to a gene: 4. CDR1 KGHSY and CDR2 FQNENV come from the germline V gene. CDR3 length: 17 amino acids. The CDR3: CASSGQGGTSGANVLTF. DNA of the CDR3: TGTGCCAGCAGCGGACAGGGGGGAACCTCTGGGGCCAACGTCCTGACTTTC. The full variable domain, its missing parts supplied by reference TRBV16 and TRBJ2-6, is GEEVAQTPKHLVRGEGQKAKLYCAPIKGHSYVFWYQQVLKNEFKFLISFQNENVFDETGMPKERFSAKCLPNSPCSLEIQATKLEDSAVYFCASSGQGGTSGANVLTFGAGSRLTVL.

The chain couples TRBV15 to TRBJ2-1; 7 positions match TRBD1. In germline, CDR1 is LNHNV, CDR2 YYDKDF (reference sequence). J gave up 6 bases and V 7 bases, and 15 bases lay outside the gene matches. The CDR3 is 16 amino acids. The CDR3 sequence is CATISAGQALGNEQFF. CDR3 sequence (DNA): TGTGCCACCATCTCGGCCGGACAGGCCCTGGGCAATGAGCAGTTCTTC.

The chain uses TRBV11-2 and TRBJ1-2; 9 bases are shared with TRBD1. V shed 3 bases, J shed 4 bases, and the junction held 6 bases outside the gene matches. Germline V gives CDR1 SGHAT, CDR2 FQNNGV. The CDR3 loop spans 15 amino acids. This CDR3 reads CASSFGQGMSYGYTF. The CDR3 DNA is TGTGCCAGCAGCTTCGGACAGGGGATGAGCTATGGCTACACCTTC.

The chain employs TRBV6-1 and TRBJ1-6; TRBD1 aligns across 7 bases. The CDR3 is made up of 14 amino acids. Germline lookup yields CDR1 MNHNS and CDR2 SASEGT. V was pared by 2 bases and J by 8 bases, with 3 bases of the junction left unmatched. The CDR3 is CASSEIGTDSPLHF. The CDR3 coding sequence is TGTGCCAGCAGTGAAATCGGGACAGATTCACCCCTCCACTTT.

This chain joins TRBV9 and TRBJ1-3; D gene uncertain. The germline V gene encodes CDR1 SGDLS and CDR2 YYNGEE. CDR3 length: 14 amino acids. Trimming shortened V by 0 bases and J by 0 bases, and 4 bases separated the two germline ends. The CDR3 spells CASSVASSGNTIYF. The CDR3 region has the DNA TGTGCCAGCAGCGTAGCGAGCTCTGGAAACACCATATATTTT.

This chain links TRBV15 with TRBJ2-3; maybe TRBD2 (5 bases). This CDR3 comprises 17 residues. V lost 2 bases to trimming and J lost 0 bases, with 15 bases between them. CDR1 is LNHNV and CDR2 is YYDKDF in the germline V gene (reference sequence). CDR3 region: CATSRLQDSKSTDTQYF. The CDR3 DNA reads TGTGCCACCAGCAGACTTCAGGACTCTAAGAGCACAGATACGCAGTATTTT.

Remarks on this clone: Relative to the germline gene, one junction end is altered; a read error may explain this. The chain recombines TRBV5-1 with TRBJ2-1; 8 bases agree with TRBD2. Germline lookup yields CDR1 SGHRS and CDR2 YFSETQ. This CDR3 is built from 18 residues. The CDR3 reads CASSLASLWTSSNNEQFF. The CDR3 region has the DNA TGCGCCAGCAGCTTGGCCTCTTTATGGACTAGCTCCAACAATGAGCAGTTCTTC.

The chain uses TRBV27 and TRBJ2-4; D perhaps matches TRBD1 (5 bases). The CDR3 sequence is 14 residues long. In germline, CDR1 is MNHEY, CDR2 SMNVEV (reference sequence). Trimming pared 3 bases from V and 8 bases from J, leaving 14 bases between. The CDR3 reads CASSFRGEMHIQYF. In DNA, the CDR3 is TGTGCCAGCAGTTTTAGGGGTGAAATGCACATTCAGTACTTC.

This chain connects TRBV28 to TRBJ1-5; 7 nucleotides agree with TRBD1. There are 16 residues in the CDR3. Germline CDR1 is MDHEN and CDR2 is SYDVKM. V lost 4 bases to trimming and J lost 6 bases; unmatched junction nucleotides: 12. In DNA form, the CDR3 reads TGTGCCAGCAGTTCCACCAGACAGGGAGCGGGTCAGCCCCAGCATTTT. Protein sequence: CASSSTRQGAGQPQHF. Full variable domain (rest looked up from reference TRBV28 and TRBJ1-5): DVKVTQSSRYLVKRTGEKVFLECVQDMDHENMFWYRQDPGLGLRLIYFSYDVKMKEKGDIPEGYSVSREKKERFSLILESASTNQTSMYLCASSSTRQGAGQPQHFGDGTRLSIL.

The chain recombines TRBV7-2 with TRBJ2-3; 14 bases are a match to TRBD2. This CDR3 is 16 amino acids long. The V segment lost 1 base and the J segment 4 bases; nucleotides outside the gene matches: 1. The germline CDR1 and CDR2 sequences are SGHTA and FQGNSA. DNA of the CDR3: TGTGCCAGCAGCTTAGGACTAGCGGGGGGGGCAGATACGCAGTATTTT. This codes for CASSLGLAGGADTQYF.

This sequence joins TRBV5-1 and TRBJ2-1; 9 positions match TRBD2. The CDR3 is made up of 18 amino acids. J gave up 3 bases and V 4 bases, and 14 bases lay outside the gene matches. CDR1 is SGHRS, CDR2 YFSETQ, per germline. CDR3 protein: CASSQGRFVAGDYNEQFF. The CDR3 DNA is TGCGCCAGCAGCCAGGGTCGGTTTGTAGCGGGAGACTACAATGAGCAGTTCTTC.

This clone was seen a few times. The chain has TRBV5-1 and TRBJ1-1; 8 bases line up with TRBD1. From germline, CDR1 is SGHRS and CDR2 YFSETQ. The CDR3 runs to 16 residues. Trimming at V came to 4 bases and at J to 10 bases, leaving 18 bases not matched to a gene. The CDR3 loop reads CASSTAESGQGGVAFF. Written as DNA, the CDR3 is TGCGCCAGCAGCACTGCAGAATCAGGACAGGGAGGTGTAGCTTTCTTT.

The rearrangement joins TRBV4-2 to TRBJ2-2, with 8 bases identical to TRBD2. J gave up 3 bases and V 3 bases, and 9 bases lay outside the gene matches. The CDR3 runs 17 residues. The germline V gene has CDR1 LGHNA and CDR2 YNFKEQ. The CDR3 DNA reads TGTGCCAGCAGCCATGCCCCTGGGACTAGTTACACCGGGGAGCTGTTTTTT. Translated: CASSHAPGTSYTGELFF.

The gene calls are TRBV6-5 and TRBJ1-2, with 8 positions matching TRBD1. The J segment lost 2 bases and the V segment lost 3 bases, leaving 5 bases of the junction unmatched. Germline assignment: CDR1 MNHEY and CDR2 SVGAGI. The CDR3 has 15 amino acids. The CDR3, as DNA: TGTGCCAGCAGTTATTCAGGGGGCGCGAACTATGGCTACACCTTC. It yields the protein CASSYSGGANYGYTF.

The rearrangement uses TRBV2 and TRBJ2-7; no clear D gene. In germline, CDR1 is SNHLY, CDR2 FYNNEI. The CDR3 loop spans 14 amino acids. Trimming cost V 4 bases and J 0 bases, with 10 bases left between them. CDR3 sequence (DNA): TGTGCCAGCAGTGCATCGTGGGGCTCCTACGAGCAGTACTTC. Its translation is CASSASWGSYEQYF.

The genes are TRBV6-4 and TRBJ1-1, with D uncertain. Germline CDR1 and CDR2: MRHNA and SNTAGT. V shed 2 bases and J shed 1 base, with 5 bases lying between them. This CDR3 contains 13 residues. The CDR3 reads CASSDRPNTEAFF. Written as DNA, the CDR3 is TGTGCCAGCAGTGACAGACCGAACACTGAAGCTTTCTTT.

This clone was observed once. The chain couples TRBV29-1 to TRBJ1-1; unclear D gene. Germline V gene lookup returns CDR1 SQVTM and CDR2 ANQGSEA. V lost 4 bases to trimming and J lost 5 bases, with 20 bases between them. The CDR3 runs to 15 residues. The CDR3 coding sequence is TGCAGCGTTGTTACACAACAACTGCGGGCAACTGAAGCTTTCTTT. This codes for CSVVTQQLRATEAFF.

The V gene is TRBV5-1, the J gene TRBJ2-7, with TRBD2 as a possible D gene (6 bases). In germline, CDR1 is SGHRS, CDR2 YFSETQ. This CDR3 region has 12 residues. V lost 0 bases and J lost 6, with 7 bases in between. CDR3 region: CASSLDGGEQYV. For the CDR3, the DNA is TGCGCCAGCAGCTTGGACGGGGGCGAGCAGTACGTC.

This sequence joins TRBV5-1 and TRBJ2-2; the D gene could be TRBD1 or TRBD2 (5 bases each). Trimming took 0 bases from V and 5 from J, leaving 20 bases between them. Germline CDR1 is SGHRS and CDR2 is YFSETQ. This CDR3 spans 18 amino acids. For the CDR3, the DNA is TGCGCCAGCAGCTTGGATCATTTGGGTCAGAGGGGAACCGGGGAGCTGTTTTTT. Its protein is CASSLDHLGQRGTGELFF.

The CDR3 here is CASSLVHRGPLAKNIQYF. The CDR3, as DNA: TGCGCCAGCAGCTTGGTTCACAGGGGTCCACTAGCCAAAAACATTCAGTACTTC. The gene calls are TRBV5-1 and TRBJ2-4, with 7 bases that match TRBD1. The J segment lost 0 bases and the V segment lost 0 bases, leaving 9 bases of the junction unmatched. CDR1 SGHRS and CDR2 YFSETQ come from the germline V gene. The CDR3 runs 18 residues. Supplemented by reference TRBV5-1 and TRBJ2-4, the full variable domain reads KAGVTQTPRYLIKTRGQQVTLSCSPISGHRSVSWYQQTPGQGLQFLFEYFSETQRNKGNFPGRFSGRQFSNSRSEMNVSTLELGDSALYLCASSLVHRGPLAKNIQYFGAGTRLSVL.

The V and J genes are TRBV28 and TRBJ2-3; no clear D gene. Germline V CDR1 and CDR2: MDHEN, SYDVKM. Trimming took 3 bases from V and 1 from J, leaving 11 bases between them. This CDR3 has 15 residues. The CDR3 bases are TGTGCCAGCAGTTTGGCCGCTGCGGGCACAGATACGCAGTATTTT. Protein sequence: CASSLAAAGTDTQYF.

The CDR3 DNA reads as TGTGCCAGCAATTTAGGGGACTATGGCTACACCTTC. It yields the protein CASNLGDYGYTF. V is TRBV6-1 and J is TRBJ1-2; TRBD1 might be the D (5 bases). The CDR3 is made up of 12 amino acids. Germline CDR1 reads MNHNS; CDR2 reads SASEGT. Trimming stripped 7 bases from V and 3 bases from J, with 9 bases between.

The chain carries TRBV5-1 and TRBJ2-1; D may be TRBD1 (6 bases). This CDR3 region has 15 residues. The germline CDR1 and CDR2 sequences are SGHRS and YFSETQ. The germline V and J ends were trimmed by 0 bases and 0 bases, with 7 bases remaining between them. The DNA of the CDR3 is TGCGCCAGCAGCTTGGCAGGGGCCTCCTACAATGAGCAGTTCTTC. Translating gives CASSLAGASYNEQFF.

For this clone: One end of the junction is discordant with germline, which a read error may explain. This chain joins TRBV18 and TRBJ1-4; 7 nucleotides align to TRBD1. CDR1 is KGHSH and CDR2 is LQKENI in the germline V gene. The CDR3 spans 14 residues. CDR3 bases: TGTGCCAGCTCACCCAGACAGGGTGTGAGATCAGGGCTTTTT. As protein: CASSPRQGVRSGLF. The variable domain in full, with the rest retrieved from reference TRBV18 and TRBJ1-4, is NAGVMQNPRHLVRRRGQEARLRCSPMKGHSHVYWYRQLPEEGLKFMVYLQKENIIDESGMPKERFSAEFPKEGPSILRIQQVVRGDSAAYFCASSPRQGVRSGLFGSGTQLSVL.

V usage is TRBV6-6 and J usage is TRBJ2-3; D perhaps matches TRBD2 (5 bases). This CDR3 has 12 residues. Between the trimmed V and J ends, which lost 7 bases and 1 base, there was a span of 6 bases. Germline V CDR1 and CDR2: MNHNY, SVGAGI (reference sequence). CDR3 sequence reads: CASTGGTDTQYF. For the CDR3, the DNA is TGTGCCAGCACCGGGGGCACAGATACGCAGTATTTT.

This sequence joins TRBV11-3 and TRBJ2-5; D is uncertain. Trimming pared 5 bases from V and 5 bases from J, leaving 12 bases between. CDR1 SGHNT and CDR2 YENEEA come from the germline V gene. This CDR3 is 13 amino acids long. The CDR3 reads CASSVGPLETQYF. The CDR3 bases are TGTGCCAGCAGCGTGGGCCCGCTGGAGACCCAGTACTTC.

The gene calls are TRBV2 and TRBJ1-1; no reliable D call. With 1 base removed from V and 3 bases from J, the gap between germline ends came to 15 bases. The CDR3 spans 16 residues. Per germline, CDR1 SNHLY and CDR2 FYNNEI. CDR3 in DNA: TGTGCCAGCAGTGAAGGTGGGCACCCTAGGGACACTGAAGCTTTCTTT. It yields the protein CASSEGGHPRDTEAFF.